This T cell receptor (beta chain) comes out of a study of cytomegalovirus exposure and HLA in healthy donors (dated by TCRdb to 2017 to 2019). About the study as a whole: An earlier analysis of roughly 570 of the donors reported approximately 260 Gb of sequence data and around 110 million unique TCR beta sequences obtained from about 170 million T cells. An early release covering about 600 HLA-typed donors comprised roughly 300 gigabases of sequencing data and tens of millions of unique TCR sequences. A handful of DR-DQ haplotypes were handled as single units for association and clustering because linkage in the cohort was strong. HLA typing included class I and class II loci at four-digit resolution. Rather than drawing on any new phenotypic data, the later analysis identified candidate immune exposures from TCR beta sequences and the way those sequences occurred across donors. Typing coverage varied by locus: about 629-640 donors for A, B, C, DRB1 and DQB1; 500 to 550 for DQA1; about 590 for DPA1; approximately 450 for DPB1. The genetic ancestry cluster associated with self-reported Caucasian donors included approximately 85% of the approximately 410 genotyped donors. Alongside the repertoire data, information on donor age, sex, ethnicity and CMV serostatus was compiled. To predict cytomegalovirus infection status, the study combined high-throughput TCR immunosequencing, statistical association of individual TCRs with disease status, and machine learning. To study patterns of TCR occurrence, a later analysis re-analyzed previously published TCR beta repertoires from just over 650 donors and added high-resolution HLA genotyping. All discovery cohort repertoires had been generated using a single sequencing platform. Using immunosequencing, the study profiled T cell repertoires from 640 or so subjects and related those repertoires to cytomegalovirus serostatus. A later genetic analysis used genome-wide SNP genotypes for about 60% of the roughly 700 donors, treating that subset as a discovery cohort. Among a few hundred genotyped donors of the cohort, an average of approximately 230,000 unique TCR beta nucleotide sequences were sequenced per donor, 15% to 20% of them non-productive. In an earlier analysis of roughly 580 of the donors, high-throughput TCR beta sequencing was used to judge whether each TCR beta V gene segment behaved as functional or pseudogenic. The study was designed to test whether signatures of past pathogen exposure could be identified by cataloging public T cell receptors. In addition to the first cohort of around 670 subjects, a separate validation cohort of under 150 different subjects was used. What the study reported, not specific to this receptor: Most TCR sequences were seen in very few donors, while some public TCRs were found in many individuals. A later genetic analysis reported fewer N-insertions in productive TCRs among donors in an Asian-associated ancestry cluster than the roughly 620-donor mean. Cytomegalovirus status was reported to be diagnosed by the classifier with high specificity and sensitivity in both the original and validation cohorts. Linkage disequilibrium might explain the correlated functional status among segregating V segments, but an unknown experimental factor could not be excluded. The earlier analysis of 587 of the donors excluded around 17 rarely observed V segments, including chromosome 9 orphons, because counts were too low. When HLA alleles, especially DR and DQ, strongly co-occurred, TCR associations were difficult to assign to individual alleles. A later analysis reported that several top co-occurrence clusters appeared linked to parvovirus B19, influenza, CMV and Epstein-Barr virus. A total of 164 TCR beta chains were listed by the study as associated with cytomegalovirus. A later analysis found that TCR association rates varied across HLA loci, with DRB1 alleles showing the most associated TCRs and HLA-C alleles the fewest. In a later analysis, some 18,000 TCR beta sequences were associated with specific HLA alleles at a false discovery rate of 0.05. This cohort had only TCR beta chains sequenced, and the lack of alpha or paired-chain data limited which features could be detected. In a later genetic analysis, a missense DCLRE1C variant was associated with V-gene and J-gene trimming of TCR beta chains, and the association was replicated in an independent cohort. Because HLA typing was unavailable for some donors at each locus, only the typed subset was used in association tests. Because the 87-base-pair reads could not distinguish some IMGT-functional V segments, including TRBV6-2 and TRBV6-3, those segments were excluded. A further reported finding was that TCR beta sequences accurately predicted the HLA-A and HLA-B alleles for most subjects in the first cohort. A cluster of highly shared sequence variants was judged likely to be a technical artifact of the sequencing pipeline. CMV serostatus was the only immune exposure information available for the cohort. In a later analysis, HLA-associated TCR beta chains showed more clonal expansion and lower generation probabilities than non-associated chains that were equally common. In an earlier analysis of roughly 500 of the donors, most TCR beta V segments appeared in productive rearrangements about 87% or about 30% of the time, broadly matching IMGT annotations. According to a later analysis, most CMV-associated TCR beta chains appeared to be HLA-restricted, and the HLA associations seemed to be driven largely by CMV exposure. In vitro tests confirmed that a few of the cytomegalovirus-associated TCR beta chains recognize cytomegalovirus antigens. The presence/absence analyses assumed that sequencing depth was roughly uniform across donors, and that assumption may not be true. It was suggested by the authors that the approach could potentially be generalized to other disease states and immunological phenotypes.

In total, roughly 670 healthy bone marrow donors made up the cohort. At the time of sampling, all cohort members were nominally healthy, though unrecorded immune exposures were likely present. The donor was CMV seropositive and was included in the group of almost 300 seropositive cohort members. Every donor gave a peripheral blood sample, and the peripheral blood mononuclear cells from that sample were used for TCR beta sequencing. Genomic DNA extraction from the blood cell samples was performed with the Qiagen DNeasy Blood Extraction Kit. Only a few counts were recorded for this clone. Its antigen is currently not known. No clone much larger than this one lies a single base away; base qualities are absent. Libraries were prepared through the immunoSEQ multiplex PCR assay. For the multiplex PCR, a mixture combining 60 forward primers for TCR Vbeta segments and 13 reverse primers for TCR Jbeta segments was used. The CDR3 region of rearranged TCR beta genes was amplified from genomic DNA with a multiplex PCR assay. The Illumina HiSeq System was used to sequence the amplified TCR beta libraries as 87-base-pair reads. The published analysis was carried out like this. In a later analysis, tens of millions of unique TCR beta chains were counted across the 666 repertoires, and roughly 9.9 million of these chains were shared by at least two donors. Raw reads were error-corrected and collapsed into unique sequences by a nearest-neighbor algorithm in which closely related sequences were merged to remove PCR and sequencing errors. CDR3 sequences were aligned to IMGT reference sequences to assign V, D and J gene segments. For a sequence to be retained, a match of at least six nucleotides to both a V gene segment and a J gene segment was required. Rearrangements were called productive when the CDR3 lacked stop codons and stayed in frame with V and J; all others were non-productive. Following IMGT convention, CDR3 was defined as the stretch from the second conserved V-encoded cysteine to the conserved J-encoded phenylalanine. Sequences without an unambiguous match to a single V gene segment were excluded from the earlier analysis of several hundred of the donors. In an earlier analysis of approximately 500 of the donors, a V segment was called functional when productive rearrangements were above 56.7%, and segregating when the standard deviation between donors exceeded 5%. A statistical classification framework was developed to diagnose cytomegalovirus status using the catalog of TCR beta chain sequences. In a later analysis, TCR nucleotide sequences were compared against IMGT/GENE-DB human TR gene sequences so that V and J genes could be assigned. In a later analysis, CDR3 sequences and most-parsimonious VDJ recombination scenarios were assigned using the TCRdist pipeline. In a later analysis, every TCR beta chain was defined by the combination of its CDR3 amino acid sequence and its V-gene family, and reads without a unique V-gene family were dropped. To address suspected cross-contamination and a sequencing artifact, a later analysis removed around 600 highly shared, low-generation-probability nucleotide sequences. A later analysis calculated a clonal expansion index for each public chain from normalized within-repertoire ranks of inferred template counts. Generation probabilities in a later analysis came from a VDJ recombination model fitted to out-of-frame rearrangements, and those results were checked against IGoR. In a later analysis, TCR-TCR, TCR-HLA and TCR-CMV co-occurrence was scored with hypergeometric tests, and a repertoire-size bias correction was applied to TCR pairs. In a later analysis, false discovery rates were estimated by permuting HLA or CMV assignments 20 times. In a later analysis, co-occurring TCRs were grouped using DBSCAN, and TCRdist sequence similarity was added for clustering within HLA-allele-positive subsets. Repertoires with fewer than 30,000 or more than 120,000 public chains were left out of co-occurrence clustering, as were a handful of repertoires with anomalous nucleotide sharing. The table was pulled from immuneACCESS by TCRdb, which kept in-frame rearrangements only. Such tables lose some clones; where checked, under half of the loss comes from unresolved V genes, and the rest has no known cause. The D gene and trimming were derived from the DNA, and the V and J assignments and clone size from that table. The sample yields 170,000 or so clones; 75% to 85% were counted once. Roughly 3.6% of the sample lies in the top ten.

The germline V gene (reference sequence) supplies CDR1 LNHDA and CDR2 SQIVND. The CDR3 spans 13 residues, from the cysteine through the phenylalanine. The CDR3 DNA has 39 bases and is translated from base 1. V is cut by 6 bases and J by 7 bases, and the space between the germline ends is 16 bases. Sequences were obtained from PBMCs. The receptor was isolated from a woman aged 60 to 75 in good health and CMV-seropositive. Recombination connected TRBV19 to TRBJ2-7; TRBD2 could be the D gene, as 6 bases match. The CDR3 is CASSPRDFREQYF. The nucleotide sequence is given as TGTGCCAGTAGCCCAAGGGACTTTCGGGAGCAGTACTTC. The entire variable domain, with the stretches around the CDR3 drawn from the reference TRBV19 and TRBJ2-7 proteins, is DGGITQSPKYLFRKEGQNVTLSCEQNLNHDAMYWYRQDPGQGLRLIYYSQIVNDFQKGDIAEGYSVSREKKESFPLTVTSAQKNPTAFYLCASSPRDFREQYFGPGTRLTVT.